The 2 T cell receptor beta chains listed next were all sequenced from one sample in a study of sequential checkpoint blockade in melanoma. The treatment is: randomized to nivolumab then ipilimumab (arm A) or the reverse (arm B). Clones were sequenced by immunoSEQ multiplex PCR, and TCRdb holds only the in-frame ones, with some missing. Of roughly 11,000 clones listed, around 74% are singletons. The source was CD8+ T cells sorted from blood (inferred from file names), collected from a patient given nivolumab and ipilimumab in sequence. Source of these receptors: a human donor with melanoma.

V usage is TRBV5-1 and J usage is TRBJ2-7, with 10 bases aligning to TRBD2. Germline assignment: CDR1 SGHRS and CDR2 YFSETQ. V was pared by 1 base and J by 4 bases, with 5 bases of the junction left unmatched. The CDR3 length is 15 residues. The CDR3 is CASSLLAGDIYEQYF. DNA for the CDR3: TGCGCCAGCAGCTTGCTAGCGGGAGATATATACGAGCAGTACTTC.

The V call is TRBV5-8, the J call TRBJ2-7, with a weak D call TRBD2 (5 bases). Germline CDR1 reads SGHTS; CDR2 reads YDEGEE. The CDR3 consists of 13 residues. Trimming left V 2 bases short and J 3 bases short, with 9 bases between. This CDR3 reads CASSFGGGYEQYF. The CDR3 DNA sequence: TGTGCCAGCAGCTTCGGAGGCGGCTACGAGCAGTACTTC.